This T cell receptor (beta chain) was identified in a study of OX40 agonist ivuxolimab in advanced cancers. The CDR3 totals 12 residues. Germline assignment: CDR1 SQVTM and CDR2 ANQGSEA. About this clone: An end of the junction does not agree with germline; a read error may underlie this.

Produced via immunoSEQ multiplex PCR; TCRdb's table is partial and in-frame only. The repertoire consists of roughly 52,000 clones, with around 77% occurring once and the leading ten covering approximately 6%. This TCR came from an adult with an advanced solid tumor such as melanoma, head and neck, liver or kidney cancer. The sample was CD4+ or CD8+ T cells sorted from blood, taken in a trial of the OX40 agonist ivuxolimab. The chain recombines TRBV29-1 with TRBJ2-3, with D unresolved. The CDR3 region has the DNA TGCAGCGGTGAAGACAGCACAGATACGCAGTATTTT. Protein product: CSGEDSTDTQYF.